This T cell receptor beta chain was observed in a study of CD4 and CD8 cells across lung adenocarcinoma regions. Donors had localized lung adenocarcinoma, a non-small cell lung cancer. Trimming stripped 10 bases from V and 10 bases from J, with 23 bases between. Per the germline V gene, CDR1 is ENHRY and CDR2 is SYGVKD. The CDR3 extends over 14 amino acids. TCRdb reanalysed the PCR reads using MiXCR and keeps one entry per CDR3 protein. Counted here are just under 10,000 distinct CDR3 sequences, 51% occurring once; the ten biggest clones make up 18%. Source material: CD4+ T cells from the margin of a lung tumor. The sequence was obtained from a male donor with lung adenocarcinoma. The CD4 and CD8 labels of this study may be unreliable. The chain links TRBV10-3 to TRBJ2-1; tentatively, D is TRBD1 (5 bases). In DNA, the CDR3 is TGTGCCACCGCATTTCTCCCAACAGGCACCGAGCAGTTCTTC. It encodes CATAFLPTGTEQFF.